The clone carrying this TCR beta chain was seen more than once but under ten times. What it recognizes is unknown. This specimen belongs to a study of vaccination and CD4 T cells after COVID-19. Study outcomes and limitations: Median SARS-CoV-2-reactive clonotype numbers went up from roughly 19 to 38, but not significantly.

Treatment indicated: approximately nine-day PBMC culture with coronavirus spike peptide pools or control peptides (ViraFEST assay). The ViraFEST method relied on peptide pools to expand antigen-specific T cells, followed by TCR sequencing. Nucleocapsid antibody negativity, seen both before and after vaccination, demonstrated that healthy vaccine recipients lacked earlier SARS-CoV-2 infection. Sequenced with the Oncomine TCR Beta short-read assay was DNA taken from cultured CD4+ T cells. In this case, cultured CD4+ T cells provided the extracted genomic DNA. TCRdb fed the PCR reads into MiXCR, producing one record per CDR3 protein. Here the sample spans just under 20,000 distinct CDR3 sequences, approximately 42% being singletons. The sequencing here drew on CD4+ T cells from blood, cultured in vitro, taken before SARS-CoV-2 vaccination. The sequence came from a human donor who received a COVID-19 vaccine.

CDR3 coding DNA: TGTGCCAGCAGCTTCACAGCCTCTGGGGCCAACGTCCTGACTTTC. It translates to CASSFTASGANVLTF. V is TRBV11-2 and J is TRBJ2-6; unclear D gene. V was shortened by 3 bases and J by 0 bases, with 6 bases between the two germline ends. Germline-derived CDR1 and CDR2 are SGHAT and FQNNGV. The length of the CDR3 is 15 residues.